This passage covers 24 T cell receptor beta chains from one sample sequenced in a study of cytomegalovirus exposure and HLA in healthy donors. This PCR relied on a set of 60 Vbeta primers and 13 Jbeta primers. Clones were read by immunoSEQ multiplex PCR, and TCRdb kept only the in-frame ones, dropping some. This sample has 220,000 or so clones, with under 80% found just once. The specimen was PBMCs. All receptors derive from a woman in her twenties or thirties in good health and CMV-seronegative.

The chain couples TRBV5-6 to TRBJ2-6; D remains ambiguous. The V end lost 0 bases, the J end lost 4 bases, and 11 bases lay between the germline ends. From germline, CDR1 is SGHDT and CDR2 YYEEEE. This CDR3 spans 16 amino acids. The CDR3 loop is CASSLVAAEGANVLTF. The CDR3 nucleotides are TGTGCCAGCAGCTTGGTGGCGGCGGAAGGGGCCAACGTCCTGACTTTC.

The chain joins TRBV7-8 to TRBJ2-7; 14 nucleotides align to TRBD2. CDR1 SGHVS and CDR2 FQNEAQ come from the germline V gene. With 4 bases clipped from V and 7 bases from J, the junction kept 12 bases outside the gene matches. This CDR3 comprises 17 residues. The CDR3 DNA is TGTGCCAGCAGCTCTACCGGGACTAGCGGGAGAGCCGGAGAGCAGTACTTC. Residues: CASSSTGTSGRAGEQYF.

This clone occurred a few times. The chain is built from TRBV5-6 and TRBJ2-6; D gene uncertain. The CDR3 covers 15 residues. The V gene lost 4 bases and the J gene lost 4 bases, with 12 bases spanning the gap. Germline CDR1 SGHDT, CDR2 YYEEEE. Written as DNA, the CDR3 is TGTGCCAGCAGCCTGAGGAGTTCCGGGGCCAACGTCCTGACTTTC. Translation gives CASSLRSSGANVLTF.

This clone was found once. This CDR3 is CASSIPGGGSTGELFF. CDR3 nucleotide sequence: TGTGCCAGTAGTATTCCGGGGGGGGGTTCCACCGGGGAGCTGTTTTTT. The genes are TRBV19 and TRBJ2-2, with 8 bases matching TRBD2. CDR3 length: 16 residues. After removal of 3 bases from V and 4 bases from J, the junction contained 7 bases not matched to a gene. The germline V gene has CDR1 LNHDA and CDR2 SQIVND (reference sequence). Looking up the rest from reference TRBV19 and TRBJ2-2 gives the full variable domain: DGGITQSPKYLFRKEGQNVTLSCEQNLNHDAMYWYRQDPGQGLRLIYYSQIVNDFQKGDIAEGYSVSREKKESFPLTVTSAQKNPTAFYLCASSIPGGGSTGELFFGEGSRLTVL.

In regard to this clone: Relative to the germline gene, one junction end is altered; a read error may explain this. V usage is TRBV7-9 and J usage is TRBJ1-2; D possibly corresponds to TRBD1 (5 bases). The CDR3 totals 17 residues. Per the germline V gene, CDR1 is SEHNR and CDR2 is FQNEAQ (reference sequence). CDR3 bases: TGTTCCAGCACTGATAGGGGCCCGACGGCCGCTAACTATGGCTACACCTTC. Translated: CSSTDRGPTAANYGYTF.

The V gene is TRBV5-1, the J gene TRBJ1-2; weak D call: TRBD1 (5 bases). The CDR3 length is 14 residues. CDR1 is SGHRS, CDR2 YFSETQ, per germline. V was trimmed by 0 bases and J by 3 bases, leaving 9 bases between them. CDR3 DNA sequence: TGCGCCAGCAGCTTGGGGGGGGGAGACTATGGCTACACCTTC. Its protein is CASSLGGGDYGYTF.

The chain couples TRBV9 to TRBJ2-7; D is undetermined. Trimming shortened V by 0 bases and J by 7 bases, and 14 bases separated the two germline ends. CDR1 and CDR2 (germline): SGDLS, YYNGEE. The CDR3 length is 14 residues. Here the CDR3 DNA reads TGTGCCAGCAGCGTAGAAGGAGCCCTCGGAGAGCAGTACTTC. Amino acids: CASSVEGALGEQYF.

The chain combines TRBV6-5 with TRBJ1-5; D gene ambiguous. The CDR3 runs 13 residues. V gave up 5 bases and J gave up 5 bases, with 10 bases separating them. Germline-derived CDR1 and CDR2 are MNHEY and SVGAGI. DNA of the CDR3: TGTGCCAGCAGTGAGGGTCCCTATCAGCCCCAGCATTTT. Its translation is CASSEGPYQPQHF.

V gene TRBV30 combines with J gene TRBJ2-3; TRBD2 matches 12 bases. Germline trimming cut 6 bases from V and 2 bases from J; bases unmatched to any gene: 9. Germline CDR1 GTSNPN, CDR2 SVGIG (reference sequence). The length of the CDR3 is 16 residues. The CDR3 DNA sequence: TGTGCCTGTAGCCTCCTAGCGGGGGGGCCCACAGATACGCAGTATTTT. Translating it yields CACSLLAGGPTDTQYF.

The CDR3 protein is CASSQDEINYEQYF. CDR3 nucleotides: TGCGCCAGCAGCCAAGATGAGATAAACTACGAGCAGTACTTC. V and J are TRBV4-1 and TRBJ2-7, with D unresolved. The CDR3 has 14 amino acids. The germline CDR1 and CDR2 sequences are MGHRA and YSYEKL. With 0 bases removed from V and 3 bases from J, the gap between germline ends came to 9 bases.

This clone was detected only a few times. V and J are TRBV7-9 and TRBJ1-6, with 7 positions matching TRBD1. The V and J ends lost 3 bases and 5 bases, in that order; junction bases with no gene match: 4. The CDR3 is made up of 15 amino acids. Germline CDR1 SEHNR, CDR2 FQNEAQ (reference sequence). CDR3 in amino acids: CASSFGTVNNSPLHF. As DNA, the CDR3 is TGTGCCAGCAGCTTCGGGACAGTTAATAATTCACCCCTCCACTTT.

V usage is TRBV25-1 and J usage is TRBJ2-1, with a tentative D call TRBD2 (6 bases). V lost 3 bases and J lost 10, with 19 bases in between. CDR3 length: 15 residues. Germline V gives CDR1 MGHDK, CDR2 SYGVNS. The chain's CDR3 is CASSDGGTAEWEQFF. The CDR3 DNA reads TGTGCCAGCAGTGATGGCGGGACCGCGGAATGGGAGCAGTTCTTC.

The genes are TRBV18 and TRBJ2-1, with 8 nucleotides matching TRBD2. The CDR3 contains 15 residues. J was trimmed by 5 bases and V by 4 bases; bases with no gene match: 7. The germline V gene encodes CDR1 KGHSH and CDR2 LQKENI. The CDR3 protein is CASSLGLGPNNEQFF. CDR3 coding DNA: TGTGCCAGCTCACTGGGACTAGGTCCCAACAATGAGCAGTTCTTC. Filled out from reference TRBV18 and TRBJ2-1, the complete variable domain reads NAGVMQNPRHLVRRRGQEARLRCSPMKGHSHVYWYRQLPEEGLKFMVYLQKENIIDESGMPKERFSAEFPKEGPSILRIQQVVRGDSAAYFCASSLGLGPNNEQFFGPGTRLTVL.

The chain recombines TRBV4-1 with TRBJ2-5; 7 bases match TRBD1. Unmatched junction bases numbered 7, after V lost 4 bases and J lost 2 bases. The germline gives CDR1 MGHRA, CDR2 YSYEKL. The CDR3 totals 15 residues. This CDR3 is CASSPLQGTQETQYF. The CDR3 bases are TGCGCCAGCAGCCCATTACAGGGGACGCAAGAGACCCAGTACTTC.

Here the CDR3 reads CASSLAGAGGYGYTF. The CDR3, as DNA: TGTGCCAGCAGCTTGGCGGGGGCAGGGGGATACGGCTACACCTTC. The rearrangement uses TRBV5-6 and TRBJ1-2, with 7 bases matching TRBD1. Germline V gives CDR1 SGHDT, CDR2 YYEEEE. CDR3 length: 15 residues. V lost 0 bases and J lost 8; bases outside the gene matches: 10.

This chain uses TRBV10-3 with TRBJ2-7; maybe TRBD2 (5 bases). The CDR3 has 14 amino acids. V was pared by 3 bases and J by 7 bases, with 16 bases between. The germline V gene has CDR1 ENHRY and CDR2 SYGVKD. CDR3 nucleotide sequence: TGTGCCATCAGTGATTACGGTTGGGAGAAGGAGCAGTACTTC. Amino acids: CAISDYGWEKEQYF.

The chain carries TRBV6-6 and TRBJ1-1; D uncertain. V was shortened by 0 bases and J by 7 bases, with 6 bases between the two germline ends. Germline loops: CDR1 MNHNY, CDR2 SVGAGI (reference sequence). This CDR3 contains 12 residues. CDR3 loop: CASSYSRFEAFF. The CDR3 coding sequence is TGTGCCAGCAGTTACTCGAGGTTTGAAGCTTTCTTT.

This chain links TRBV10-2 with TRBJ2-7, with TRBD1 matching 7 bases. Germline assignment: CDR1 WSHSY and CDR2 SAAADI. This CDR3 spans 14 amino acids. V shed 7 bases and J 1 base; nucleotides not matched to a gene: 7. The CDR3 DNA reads TGCGCCAGCACCAAGACAGGGTTATCCTACGAGCAGTACTTC. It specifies CASTKTGLSYEQYF.

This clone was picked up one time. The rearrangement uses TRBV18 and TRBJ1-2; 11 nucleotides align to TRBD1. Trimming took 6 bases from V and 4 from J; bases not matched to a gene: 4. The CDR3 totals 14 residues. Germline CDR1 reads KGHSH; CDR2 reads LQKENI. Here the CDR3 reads CASSKGTGGYGYTF. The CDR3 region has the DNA TGTGCCAGCTCGAAGGGGACAGGGGGCTATGGCTACACCTTC.

The CDR3 coding sequence is TGTGCCAGCAGCTTCCCGCTAATCGGGAGGAGGCCCCAATACGATGAGCAGTTCTTC. It specifies CASSFPLIGRRPQYDEQFF. V usage is TRBV7-9 and J usage is TRBJ2-1; 7 bases match TRBD2. J gave up 8 bases and V 3 bases, and 22 bases lay outside the gene matches. The CDR3 is 19 residues long. The germline V gene has CDR1 SEHNR and CDR2 FQNEAQ (reference sequence).

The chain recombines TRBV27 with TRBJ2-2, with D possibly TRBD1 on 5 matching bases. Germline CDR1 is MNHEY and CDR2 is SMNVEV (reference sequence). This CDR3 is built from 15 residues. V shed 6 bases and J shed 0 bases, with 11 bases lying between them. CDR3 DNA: TGTGCCAGCAGGGCAGGGTCCGCGAACACCGGGGAGCTGTTTTTT. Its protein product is CASRAGSANTGELFF.

The CDR3 region has the DNA TGTGCCAGCAGTTTTTGGGGGTACTCGGGGGTGGAGACCCAGTACTTC. It is translated as CASSFWGYSGVETQYF. The gene calls are TRBV5-6 and TRBJ2-5; the D gene is possibly TRBD2 (6 bases). This CDR3 is built from 16 residues. Germline V gene sequence: CDR1 SGHDT, CDR2 YYEEEE. The ends were cut back, 5 bases at V and 5 bases at J, with 22 bases in the middle.

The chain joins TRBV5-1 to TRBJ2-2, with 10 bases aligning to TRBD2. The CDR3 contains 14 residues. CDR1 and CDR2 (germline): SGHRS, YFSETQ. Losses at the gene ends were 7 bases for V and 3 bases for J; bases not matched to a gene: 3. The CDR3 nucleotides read TGCGCCAGCGGACTAGCGGCCTACACCGGGGAGCTGTTTTTT. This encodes CASGLAAYTGELFF.

CDR3 nucleotides: TGTGCCAGCAGTAAATGGAGCTCCTACGAGCAGTACTTC. Translation gives CASSKWSSYEQYF. This chain joins TRBV27 and TRBJ2-7; unclear D gene. Germline V gene sequence: CDR1 MNHEY, CDR2 SMNVEV (reference sequence). The CDR3 spans 13 residues. V was trimmed by 5 bases and J by 0 bases, leaving 8 bases between them.